The 21 T cell receptor beta chains reported below all come from one sample, sequenced in a study of cytomegalovirus exposure and HLA in healthy donors. Vbeta (60) and Jbeta (13) primers were used in the PCR. Sequencing used immunoSEQ multiplex PCR; TCRdb keeps in-frame clones, though not all of them. The table lists around 200,000 clones, 65% to 90% of them singletons. Sample: PBMCs. These receptors were collected from a girl aged 2 to 10 in good health and CMV-seropositive.

J is TRBJ1-2 and V is TRBV30, with D perhaps matching TRBD1 (5 bases). The CDR3 length is 13 residues. Germline V gene data show CDR1 as GTSNPN and CDR2 as SVGIG (reference sequence). Trimming cost V 4 bases and J 5 bases, with 14 bases left between them. As DNA, the CDR3 is TGTGCCTGGAAGGGAGGTGGGGGTTATGGCTACACCTTC. Amino acid sequence: CAWKGGGGYGYTF.

This chain connects TRBV27 to TRBJ2-7, with TRBD2 identical over 12 bases. The CDR3 spans 16 residues. V shed 3 bases, J shed 2 bases, and the junction held 5 bases outside the gene matches. Germline CDR1 MNHEY, CDR2 SMNVEV (reference sequence). The CDR3 sequence: CASSFRTSGVAYEQYF. CDR3 coding DNA: TGTGCCAGCAGTTTTCGGACTAGCGGGGTCGCCTACGAGCAGTACTTC.

V usage is TRBV20-1 and J usage is TRBJ1-2; weak D call: TRBD1 (5 bases). Germline V gene data show CDR1 as DFQATT and CDR2 as SNEGSKA (reference sequence). The V end lost 6 bases, the J end lost 8 bases, and 13 bases lay between the germline ends. The length of the CDR3 is 11 residues. CDR3 in DNA: TGCAGTGCCTCAAGGGCAGGGGGCTACACCTTC. Translation: CSASRAGGYTF.

The rearrangement links TRBV7-2 to TRBJ1-5; D unresolved. The CDR3 contains 16 residues. Germline V gives CDR1 SGHTA, CDR2 FQGNSA. Trimming left V 3 bases short and J 0 bases short, with 12 bases between. The CDR3 DNA reads TGTGCCAGCAGCTTTGCAGGAACACATAGCAATCAGCCCCAGCATTTT. Amino acids: CASSFAGTHSNQPQHF.

V usage is TRBV7-8 and J usage is TRBJ2-1; D perhaps matches TRBD2 (6 bases). Germline CDR1 and CDR2: SGHVS and FQNEAQ. The V and J ends lost 2 bases and 5 bases respectively, with 19 bases between them. CDR3 length equals 17 residues. The CDR3 spells CASSLRERGIPNNEQFF. The CDR3 coding sequence is TGTGCCAGCAGCTTACGGGAACGCGGGATTCCGAACAATGAGCAGTTCTTC. Filled out from reference TRBV7-8 and TRBJ2-1, the complete variable domain reads GAGVSQSPRYKVAKRGQDVALRCDPISGHVSLFWYQQALGQGPEFLTYFQNEAQLDKSGLPSDRFFAERPEGSVSTLKIQRTQQEDSAVYLCASSLRERGIPNNEQFFGPGTRLTVL.

The CDR3 loop is CASSLFRDQEAFF. The CDR3 DNA reads as TGTGCCAGCAGCTTGTTTCGGGATCAAGAAGCTTTCTTT. The chain recombines TRBV7-3 with TRBJ1-1, with unresolved D. The CDR3 consists of 13 residues. V lost 3 bases, J lost 8 bases, and 13 bases lay in between. CDR1 is SGHTA, CDR2 FQGTGA, per germline.

The CDR3 loop reads CASSLMGAGQETQYF. The CDR3 nucleotides are TGCGCCAGCAGCTTGATGGGAGCCGGCCAAGAGACCCAGTACTTC. The genes are TRBV5-1 and TRBJ2-5; a possible D gene is TRBD2 (5 bases). The germline CDR1 and CDR2 sequences are SGHRS and YFSETQ. The V gene lost 1 base and the J gene lost 1 base, with 11 bases spanning the gap. The CDR3 spans 15 residues.

This clone was picked up one time. The chain uses TRBV19 and TRBJ1-1; 8 nucleotides align to TRBD1. V was clipped by 5 bases and J by 5 bases; unmatched bases: 10. The CDR3 consists of 15 residues. Per the germline V gene, CDR1 is LNHDA and CDR2 is SQIVND (reference sequence). The CDR3 reads CASSPRDRMGTEAFF. DNA for the CDR3: TGTGCCAGTAGTCCCAGGGACAGGATGGGGACTGAAGCTTTCTTT.

V usage is TRBV19 and J usage is TRBJ1-6; D gene ambiguous. V dropped 1 base and J dropped 10 bases, with 5 bases sitting between them. The germline V gene has CDR1 LNHDA and CDR2 SQIVND (reference sequence). This CDR3 spans 12 amino acids. CDR3 bases: TGTGCCAGTAGTATAGCCGGGTCACCCCTCCACTTT. Its protein product is CASSIAGSPLHF.

The rearrangement joins TRBV13 to TRBJ2-3; tentatively, D is TRBD1 (5 bases). CDR1 and CDR2 from the germline V gene are PRHDT and FYEKMQ (reference sequence). The CDR3 totals 14 residues. Deletions cut 1 base from V and 5 bases from J, with 10 bases between. CDR3 residues: CASSLDRRGDTQYF. The CDR3 nucleotides are TGTGCCAGCAGCTTAGACAGGCGAGGAGATACGCAGTATTTT.

The chain joins TRBV21-1 to TRBJ2-7; TRBD2, the D gene given by the table, was not confirmed from the DNA. TRBV21-1 is a listed pseudogene. There are 20 residues in the CDR3. In nucleotides, the CDR3 is TGTGCCAGCAGCAAAGCGCGCGGACTAGCGGGAGTTACCCCCTTCTACGAGCAGTACTTC. This encodes CASSKARGLAGVTPFYEQYF.

This chain joins TRBV6-5 and TRBJ1-5; D gene ambiguous. In germline, CDR1 is MNHEY, CDR2 SVGAGI. CDR3 length: 13 residues. Trimming removed 6 bases from V and 3 bases from J, with 9 bases in between. CDR3 sequence: CASRVRDNQPQHF. The CDR3 nucleotides read TGTGCCAGCAGAGTCCGGGACAATCAGCCCCAGCATTTT.

The chain has TRBV28 and TRBJ2-6; maybe TRBD2 (5 bases). The germline V and J ends were trimmed by 8 bases and 2 bases, with 13 bases remaining between them. The germline V gene has CDR1 MDHEN and CDR2 SYDVKM. This CDR3 has 15 residues. CDR3 DNA: TGTGCCAGCGTGGGGATCGGGGCTGGGGCCAACGTCCTGACTTTC. This sequence encodes CASVGIGAGANVLTF.

V and J are TRBV9 and TRBJ1-2; no clear D. This CDR3 has 16 amino acids. CDR1 and CDR2 (germline): SGDLS, YYNGEE. V was shortened by 0 bases and J by 4 bases, with 16 bases between the two germline ends. The CDR3 nucleotides read TGTGCCAGCAGCGTAGAAGCACAGCCCTCGGTCTATGGCTACACCTTC. This translates into CASSVEAQPSVYGYTF.

This clone occurred once. The V and J genes are TRBV28 and TRBJ2-2; D gene ambiguous. Germline CDR1 is MDHEN and CDR2 is SYDVKM. The V end lost 6 bases, the J end lost 3 bases, and 14 bases lay between the germline ends. The CDR3 sequence is 15 residues long. This chain's CDR3 is CASSLTGRYTGELFF. CDR3 nucleotides: TGTGCCAGCAGCCTTACGGGTCGGTACACCGGGGAGCTGTTTTTT.

This clone turned up a few times. This CDR3 is also generated by other DNA sequences in the sample. The chain couples TRBV5-5 to TRBJ1-1; no definite D call. V shed 0 bases and J shed 0 bases, with 9 bases lying between them. This CDR3 is 15 amino acids long. Germline-derived CDR1 and CDR2 are SGHKS and YYEKEE (reference sequence). The CDR3 is CASSLEGGMNTEAFF. CDR3 in DNA: TGTGCCAGCAGCTTGGAGGGAGGCATGAACACTGAAGCTTTCTTT.

This chain joins TRBV7-6 and TRBJ1-1; D not certain. This CDR3 comprises 13 residues. Germline V gene lookup returns CDR1 SGHVS and CDR2 FNYEAQ. V lost 3 bases, J lost 0 bases, and 5 bases lay in between. CDR3 protein: CASSLRLNTEAFF. The CDR3 nucleotides read TGTGCCAGCAGCTTGAGGTTGAACACTGAAGCTTTCTTT.

The V and J genes are TRBV6-5 and TRBJ2-7; 7 bases match TRBD2. The CDR3 is made up of 14 amino acids. Germline values: CDR1 MNHEY, CDR2 SVGAGI. The junction had 15 bases not matched to a gene; V was cut back by 7 bases and J by 9 bases. Written as DNA, the CDR3 is TGTGCCAGCACCGTTTCGAGGGTAGCGGGCGTGCAGTACTTC. This codes for CASTVSRVAGVQYF.

The J gene is TRBJ2-1, the V gene TRBV9; D uncertain. The CDR3 runs 14 residues. Between the trimmed V and J ends, which lost 0 bases and 9 bases, there was a span of 13 bases. Germline CDR1 SGDLS, CDR2 YYNGEE. The CDR3 DNA follows: TGTGCCAGCAGCGTAGACCTTACTCTCACTGAGCAGTTCTTC. Translating gives CASSVDLTLTEQFF. The complete variable domain, with remaining parts taken from reference TRBV9 and TRBJ2-1, reads DSGVTQTPKHLITATGQRVTLRCSPRSGDLSVYWYQQSLDQGLQFLIQYYNGEERAKGNILERFSAQQFPDLHSELNLSSLELGDSALYFCASSVDLTLTEQFFGPGTRLTVL.

V gene TRBV7-3 combines with J gene TRBJ2-1; 12 nucleotides agree with TRBD2. CDR3 length: 16 residues. The germline CDR1 and CDR2 sequences are SGHTA and FQGTGA. With V trimmed by 6 bases and J by 8 bases, 11 bases remained unmatched. As DNA, the CDR3 is TGTGCCAGCAGTCCCAACCCGCTAGCGGGAGGGTATGAGCAGTTCTTC. Translating gives CASSPNPLAGGYEQFF.

The chain carries TRBV6-4 and TRBJ2-3, with 9 bases identical to TRBD1. CDR1 and CDR2 from the germline V gene are MRHNA and SNTAGT. CDR3 size: 15 residues. J lost 3 bases, V lost 7 bases, and 8 bases had no gene match. This CDR3 is CASNNRDRDTDTQYF. CDR3 bases: TGTGCCAGCAATAACCGGGACAGGGATACAGATACGCAGTATTTT.